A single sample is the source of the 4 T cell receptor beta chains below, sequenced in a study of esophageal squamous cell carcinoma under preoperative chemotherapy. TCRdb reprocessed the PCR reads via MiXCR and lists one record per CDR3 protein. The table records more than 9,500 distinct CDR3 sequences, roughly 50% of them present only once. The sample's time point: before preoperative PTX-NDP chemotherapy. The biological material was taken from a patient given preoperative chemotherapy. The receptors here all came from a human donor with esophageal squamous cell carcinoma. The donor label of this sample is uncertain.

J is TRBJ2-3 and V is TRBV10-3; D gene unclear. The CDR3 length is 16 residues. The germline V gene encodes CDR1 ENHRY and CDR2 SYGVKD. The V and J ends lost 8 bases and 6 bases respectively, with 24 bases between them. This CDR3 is CAISLWPPATRDTQYF. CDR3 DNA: TGTGCCATCTCACTCTGGCCCCCAGCTACGAGGGATACGCAGTATTTT.

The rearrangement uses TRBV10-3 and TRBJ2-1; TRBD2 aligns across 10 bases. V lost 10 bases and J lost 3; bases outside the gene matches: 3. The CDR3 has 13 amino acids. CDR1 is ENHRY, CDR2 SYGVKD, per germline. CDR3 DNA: TGTGCCAGTCAGCGGGAGGGCTACAATGAGCAGTTCTTC. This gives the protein CASQREGYNEQFF.

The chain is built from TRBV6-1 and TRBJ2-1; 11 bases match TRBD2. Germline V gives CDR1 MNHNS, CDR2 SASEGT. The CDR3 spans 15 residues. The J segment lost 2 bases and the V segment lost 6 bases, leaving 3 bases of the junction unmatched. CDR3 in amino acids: CASSPTSGTYNEQFF. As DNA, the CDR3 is TGTGCCAGCAGCCCGACTAGCGGGACCTACAATGAGCAGTTCTTC.

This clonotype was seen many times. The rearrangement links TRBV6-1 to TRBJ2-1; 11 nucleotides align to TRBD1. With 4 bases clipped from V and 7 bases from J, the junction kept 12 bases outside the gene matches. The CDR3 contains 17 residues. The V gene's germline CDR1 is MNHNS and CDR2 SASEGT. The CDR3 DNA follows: TGTGCCAGCAGTGGGCGAACCTGGACAGGGGGCGGGAATGAGCAGTTCTTC. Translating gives CASSGRTWTGGGNEQFF.